This T cell receptor (beta chain) came from a study of blood T cell repertoires in COVID-19. Study background: COVID-19 samples, acute and convalescent, were from the United States, Italy and Spain.

TCRdb's copy holds only in-frame clones and misses some; the assay was immunoSEQ multiplex PCR. Of 150,000 to 200,000 clones in the sample, about 76% are singletons; the top ten hold almost 6%. From germline, CDR1 is LGHNA and CDR2 YSLEER. V trimming: 0 bases; J trimming: 7 bases; junction bases outside the gene matches: 12. This CDR3 spans 17 amino acids. Recruited during active infection, patients (from Seattle) were subsequently followed longitudinally. The sample was peripheral blood. The V call is TRBV4-3, the J call TRBJ2-3; 8 positions match TRBD1. The clonotype was recovered from a woman aged 40-49 years with COVID-19, enrolled during active disease. The CDR3 sequence is CASSQDGSRQGRNTQYF. The CDR3 nucleotides read TGCGCCAGCAGCCAAGATGGTAGTCGACAGGGGCGAAATACGCAGTATTTT.